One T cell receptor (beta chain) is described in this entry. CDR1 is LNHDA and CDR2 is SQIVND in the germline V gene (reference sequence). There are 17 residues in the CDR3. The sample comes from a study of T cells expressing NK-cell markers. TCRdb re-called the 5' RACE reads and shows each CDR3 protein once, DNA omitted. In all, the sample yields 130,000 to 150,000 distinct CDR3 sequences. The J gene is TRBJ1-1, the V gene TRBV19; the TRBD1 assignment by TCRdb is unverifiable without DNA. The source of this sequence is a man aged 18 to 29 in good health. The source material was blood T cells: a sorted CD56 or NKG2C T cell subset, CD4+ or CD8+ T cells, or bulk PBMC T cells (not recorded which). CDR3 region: CASSPRWGSTLNTEAFF.